This T cell receptor (beta chain) was sequenced during a study of OX40 agonist ivuxolimab in advanced cancers. Overall study: Participants, approximately 83% male, averaged roughly 60 years of age, ranging from roughly 23 to 90.

Sequencing was performed with immunoSEQ multiplex PCR; in TCRdb, only in-frame clones are kept and a portion is missing. The table lists about 45,000 clones, around 93% of them singletons. Autoimmune disease history or systemic immunosuppression led to patient exclusion. Trimming pared 8 bases from V and 5 bases from J, leaving 15 bases between. Germline V lookup: CDR1 SNHLY, CDR2 FYNNEI. CDR3 length: 13 residues. General study findings and limits: CD8+ T cells averaged more expanded clones than CD4+. Clonal expansion was seen in CD4+ and CD8+ blood T cells by week 6 at 0.1 to 3.0 mg/kg.

In the case of this clone: Its specificity is not known.

This receptor was identified in an adult with an advanced solid tumor such as melanoma, head and neck, liver or kidney cancer. This specimen was CD4+ or CD8+ T cells sorted from blood, taken in a trial of the OX40 agonist ivuxolimab. V gene TRBV2 combines with J gene TRBJ1-1; maybe TRBD1 (6 bases). The CDR3 nucleotides are TGTGCCAGCCAAGGGGGGGGGTTTACTGAAGCTTTCTTT. Residues: CASQGGGFTEAFF.